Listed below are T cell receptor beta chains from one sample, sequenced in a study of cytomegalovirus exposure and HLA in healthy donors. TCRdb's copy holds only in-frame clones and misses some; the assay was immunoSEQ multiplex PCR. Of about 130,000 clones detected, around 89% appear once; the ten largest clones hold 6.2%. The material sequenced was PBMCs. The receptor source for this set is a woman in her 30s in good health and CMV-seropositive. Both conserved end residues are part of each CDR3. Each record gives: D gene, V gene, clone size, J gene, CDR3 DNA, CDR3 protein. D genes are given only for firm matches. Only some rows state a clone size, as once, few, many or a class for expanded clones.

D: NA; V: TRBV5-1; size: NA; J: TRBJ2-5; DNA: TGCGCCAGCAGCTTGGGTCCTGCGGAGACCCAGTACTTC; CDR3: CASSLGPAETQYF
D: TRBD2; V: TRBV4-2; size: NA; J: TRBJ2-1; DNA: TGTGCCAGCAGCCGGACTAGCGGGGGGTCGACCTACAATGAGCAGTTCTTC; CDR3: CASSRTSGGSTYNEQFF
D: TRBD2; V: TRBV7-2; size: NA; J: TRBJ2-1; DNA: TGTGCCTGCCCGGCGGCGGGGGGCGGGCAGTTCTTC; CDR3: CACPAAGGGQFF
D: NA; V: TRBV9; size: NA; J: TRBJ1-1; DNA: TGTGCCAGCAGCGTAGTGGCGGGGGGCTTTACTGAAGCTTTCTTT; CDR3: CASSVVAGGFTEAFF
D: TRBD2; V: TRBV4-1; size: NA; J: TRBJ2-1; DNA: TGCGCCAGCAGCCAGGGCCCCTTAACCGGGACTAGCGGGAGGCCTGAGCAGTTCTTC; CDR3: CASSQGPLTGTSGRPEQFF
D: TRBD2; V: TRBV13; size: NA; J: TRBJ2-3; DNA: TGTGCCAGCAGCTCAAGCGGGATTGGAGATACGCAGTATTTT; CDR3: CASSSSGIGDTQYF
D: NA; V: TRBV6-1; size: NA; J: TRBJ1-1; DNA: TGTGCCAGCAGCCCGGGGGTGCGCACTGAAGCTTTCTTT; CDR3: CASSPGVRTEAFF
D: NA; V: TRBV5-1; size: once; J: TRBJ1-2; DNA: TGCGCCAGCAGCTTGGGACACCCAAACTATGGCTACACCTTC; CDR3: CASSLGHPNYGYTF
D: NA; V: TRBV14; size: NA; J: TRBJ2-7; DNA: TGTGCCAGCAGCCAAGAGGGCAGGGCGCGCTCCTACGAGCAGTACTTC; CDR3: CASSQEGRARSYEQYF
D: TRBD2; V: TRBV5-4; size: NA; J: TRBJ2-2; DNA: TGTGCCAGCAGCCAAGGGACTAGCGGGAACACCGGGGAGCTGTTTTTT; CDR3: CASSQGTSGNTGELFF
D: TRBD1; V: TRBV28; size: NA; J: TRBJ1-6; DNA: TGTGCCAGCAACCAGGGGGCGCGGATCCGAGCTTCACCCCTCCACTTT; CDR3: CASNQGARIRASPLHF
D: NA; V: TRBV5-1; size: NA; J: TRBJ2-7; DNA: TGCGCCAGCAGCTTGGGAAAGGGGATGGTCTACGAGCAGTACTTC; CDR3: CASSLGKGMVYEQYF
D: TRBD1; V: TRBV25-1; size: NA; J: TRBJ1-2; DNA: TGTGCCAGCAGTGTATCTAACAGGGGCGGCTACACCTTC; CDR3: CASSVSNRGGYTF
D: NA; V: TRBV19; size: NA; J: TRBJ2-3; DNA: TGTGCCAGTAGATACGGGGGAGATACGCAGTATTTT; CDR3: CASRYGGDTQYF
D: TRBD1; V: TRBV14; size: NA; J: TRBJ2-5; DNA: TGTGCCAGCAGCCGTACGAGGGGGCACGGCGAGACCCAGTACTTC; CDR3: CASSRTRGHGETQYF
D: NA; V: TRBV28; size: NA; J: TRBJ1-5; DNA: TGTGCCAGCAGTTTATTCCGGGTCAAGCAGCCCCAGCATTTT; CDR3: CASSLFRVKQPQHF
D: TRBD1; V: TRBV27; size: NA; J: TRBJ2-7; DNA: TGTGCCAGCAGTTCTCACCTTCCTTGGGACAGGGGGTTCAACGAGCAGTACTTC; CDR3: CASSSHLPWDRGFNEQYF
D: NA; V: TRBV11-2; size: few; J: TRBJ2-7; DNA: TGTGCCAGCAGCTTAGGGCGCCTAGGTTACGAGCAGTACTTC; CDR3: CASSLGRLGYEQYF
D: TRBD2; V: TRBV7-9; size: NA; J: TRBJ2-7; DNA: TGTGCCAGCAGCTTATGGACTAGCGGGGCTGACGAGCAGTACTTC; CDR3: CASSLWTSGADEQYF
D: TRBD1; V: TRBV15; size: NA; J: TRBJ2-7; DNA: TGTGCCACCAGCAGGTCGGACAGGATACTCTACGAGCAGTACTTC; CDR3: CATSRSDRILYEQYF
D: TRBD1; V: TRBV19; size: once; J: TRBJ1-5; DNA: TGTGCCAGTAGTGTCCAATACAGGGGGGGGAATCAGCCCCAGCATTTT; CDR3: CASSVQYRGGNQPQHF
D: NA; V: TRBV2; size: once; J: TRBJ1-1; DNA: TGTGCCAGCACGATCGGGGGTACTGAAGCTTTCTTT; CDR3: CASTIGGTEAFF
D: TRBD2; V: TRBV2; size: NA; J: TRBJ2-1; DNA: TGTGCCAGCAGTGGACTAGCGGAAAACAATGAGCAGTTCTTC; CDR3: CASSGLAENNEQFF
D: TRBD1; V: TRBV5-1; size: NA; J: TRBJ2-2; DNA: TGCGCCAGCAGAACGACAGGGGGGGCCGGGGAGCTGTTTTTT; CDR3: CASRTTGGAGELFF
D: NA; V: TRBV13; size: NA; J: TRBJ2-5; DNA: TGTGCCAGCAGCCCGGGGGGCAGGGAGACCCAGTACTTC; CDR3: CASSPGGRETQYF
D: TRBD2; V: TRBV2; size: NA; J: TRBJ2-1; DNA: TGTGCCAGCACAAGTAGCGGGGGGGCCTACAATGAGCAGTTCTTC; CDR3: CASTSSGGAYNEQFF
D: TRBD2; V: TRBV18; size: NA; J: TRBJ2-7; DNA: TGTGCCAGCTCACCACGGAGCGGGGACTACGAGCAGTACTTC; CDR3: CASSPRSGDYEQYF
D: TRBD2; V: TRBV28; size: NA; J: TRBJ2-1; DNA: TGTGCCAGCAGTTTCCCCGGGGGGGCGCGCGACAATGAGCAGTTCTTC; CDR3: CASSFPGGARDNEQFF
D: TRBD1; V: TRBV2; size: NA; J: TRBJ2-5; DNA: TGTGCCGGAGCCGGGACAGGGTCAGCGGAGACCCAGTACTTC; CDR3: CAGAGTGSAETQYF
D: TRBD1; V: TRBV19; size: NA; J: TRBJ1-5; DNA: TGTGCCAGTAGTATTCAGGGGGCCCAGCCCCAGCATTTT; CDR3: CASSIQGAQPQHF
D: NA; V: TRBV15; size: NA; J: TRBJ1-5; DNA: TGTGCCACCAGCAGAGACAGGGGAATAGGGCAGCCCCAGCATTTT; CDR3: CATSRDRGIGQPQHF
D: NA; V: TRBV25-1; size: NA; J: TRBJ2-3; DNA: TGTGCCAGCCAGGATGAGATGGGGGGTACGCAGTATTTT; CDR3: CASQDEMGGTQYF
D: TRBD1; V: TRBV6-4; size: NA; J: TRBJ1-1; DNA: TGTGCCAGCTCCCGGGACAGGGAATCCACTGAAGCTTTCTTT; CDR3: CASSRDRESTEAFF
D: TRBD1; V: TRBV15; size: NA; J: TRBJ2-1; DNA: TGTGCCACCAGCCGTAACCCCCACAGGGGAGCCGTATACAATGAGCAGTTCTTC; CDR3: CATSRNPHRGAVYNEQFF
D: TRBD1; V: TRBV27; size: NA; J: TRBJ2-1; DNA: TGTGCCAGCAGTTCCGGGACAGGGGGCTACAATGAGCAGTTCTTC; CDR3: CASSSGTGGYNEQFF
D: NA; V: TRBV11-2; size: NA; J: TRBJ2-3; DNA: TGTGCCAGCAGCTTGGGCGGGGGCACAGATACGCAGTATTTT; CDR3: CASSLGGGTDTQYF
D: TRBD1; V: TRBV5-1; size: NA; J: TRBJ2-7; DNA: TGCGCCAGCAGCTACTGGGACAGGGCCTACGAGCAGTACTTC; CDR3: CASSYWDRAYEQYF